This entry is about one TCR beta chain. What it binds is not known. It is likely a read error, because the conserved phenylalanine at the end of the CDR3 is missing. Each patient came to thyroid surgery without any prior treatment (of any kind). This entry comes from a study of metastatic and nonmetastatic thyroid tumors. Study-level information: It was across blood and tumor or nodule tissue from malignant and benign thyroid patients that repertoires were compared.

In the original analysis: A papillary thyroid cancer distant-metastasis classifier was built from CDR3 differences across clinicopathological groups. TCRdb reanalyzed the PCR reads with MiXCR. The V and J calls here are based on TCRdb, not the publication. The sample records fewer than 30,000 clones, roughly 20% being singletons. Study-level results: Relative to benign nodules, malignant thyroid tumors were reportedly characterized by significantly elevated TCR beta diversity in blood and tumor.

In germline, CDR1 is DFQATT, CDR2 SNEGSKA (reference sequence). This CDR3 has 16 residues. The sample was blood. The chain links TRBV20-1 to TRBJ2-3; TRBD2 aligns across 8 bases. The sequence came from a male donor with papillary thyroid cancer or a benign thyroid nodule (not recorded which). Some clones in this sample may be carry-over from other donors' samples. CDR3 loop: CIASAWRGVDTDTQYL. The CDR3 bases are TGCATTGCTAGCGCCTGGCGGGGGGTAGACACAGATACGCAGTATCTT.